This T cell receptor (beta chain) is drawn from a study of identical twins (dated by TCRdb to 2015 to 2016). In terms of the full investigation: The study deep-sequenced TCR alpha and beta repertoires from monozygotic twins, unrelated adults of various ages and cord blood to test whether fetal clonotypes persist. To rule out contamination, the twin experiments were replicated at different times with different library preparation protocols. General conclusions and limits of the study: Compared with coincidental sharing between unrelated individuals, out-of-frame TCR alpha sequences shared between twins showed an excess of sequences with low generation probability. Because the same donors could not be followed over many years, the conclusions depended on cross-sectional statistical analysis. Zero-insertion analyses could be partly confounded by invariant T cells such as MAIT and iNKT, though diverse VJ usage argued against such confounding for most clonotypes. The excess sharing between twins in beta out-of-frame sequences was weaker because fewer shared sequences reduced the signal-to-noise ratio. Abundant cord blood beta clonotypes carried fewer insertions; young adult naive repertoires showed a weaker similar trend, while memory repertoires showed none. In monozygotic twins, recombination models systematically underestimated out-of-frame TCR alpha sharing, but the models matched the sharing seen between unrelated individuals.

This clonotype has a count of ten or more. The clone's antigen remains unknown. No base quality values were provided; no much bigger clone lies one nucleotide off. Relative to germline, V is missing 5 bases and J is missing 3 bases, with 7 bases of the junction outside any gene match. From the germline V gene, CDR1 is SGHVS and CDR2 is FNYEAQ. The CDR3, cysteine through phenylalanine, is 15 amino acids long. Only CDR3 DNA is held: 45 bases, read in frame from base 1. Library construction relied on 5' RACE. Sequencer: Illumina HiSeq 2000. Template switching introduced a universal primer binding site; the final cDNA contained a unique molecular identifier, enabling accurate counting of TCR cDNA molecules. First-strand cDNA for TCR alpha and beta chains was synthesized from specific primers in the conserved constant-segment region. To control for contamination, every cDNA library was double barcoded, receiving both a SMART-Mk sample barcode and Illumina barcodes. TruSeq adapter sequences along with Illumina sample barcodes were introduced in two successive PCR steps. The Illumina HiSeq platform was used with custom primers to sequence TCR alpha and beta cDNA libraries. In the authors' own workflow: Unique molecular identifiers were extracted from raw reads with MiGEC, and CDR3 positions were determined with MiXCR. For each individual, recombination models were inferred using an EM algorithm with the repgenHMM and IGoR tools. Shared clonotypes were analyzed with the tcR package in R, and sharing was normalized by the product of cloneset sizes. Out-of-frame nonproductive sequences were analyzed to study raw recombination free of thymic and clonal selection effects. TCRdb applied fastp at Q25 and MiXCR to the public reads, then kept only in-frame beta chains. Merged by CDR3 protein, the rows form single entries marked with the most common genes and DNA. TCRdb, rather than the study authors, made the V and J calls. For this sample there are 250,000 or so distinct CDR3 sequences; around 7.6% appear just once. The top ten clonotypes cover roughly 5.4% of the sample.

Only healthy Caucasian donors were included. The twin cohort comprised three pairs of female monozygotic twins, all aged roughly 18 to 30 years. Positive isolation kits from Invitrogen were used to isolate CD4+ and CD8+ T cell populations. A further study also used this sample, focusing on yellow fever vaccine responses in identical twins. As that second study puts it: The authors reported that the T cell response to vaccination in identical twins appeared partly convergent and partly personalized. In identical twins, the study followed T cell clones that responded to the vaccine with precision.

The sequence came from a woman in her late teens or twenties in good health. Recombination connected TRBV7-6 to TRBJ2-3; TRBD1 matches 8 bases in the middle. Sequenced: CD8+ T cells sorted from blood. The CDR3 here reads CASSAPGGRTDTQYF. Read as DNA, the sequence is TGTGCCAGCAGCGCTCCAGGGGGCAGGACAGATACGCAGTATTTT. Joined to the reference TRBV7-6 and TRBJ2-3 proteins, this CDR3 gives the full variable domain: GAGVSQSPRYKVTKRGQDVALRCDPISGHVSLYWYRQALGQGPEFLTYFNYEAQQDKSGLPNDRFSAERPEGSISTLTIQRTEQRDSAMYRCASSAPGGRTDTQYFGPGTRLTVL.